This T cell receptor beta chain was recovered during a study of early T cells in non-severe SARS-CoV-2 infection listed by TCRdb under 2021. For the wider study: Because TCR sequencing relied on bulk RNA taken from unsorted whole blood, pairing of alpha and beta chains was not possible.

Set within a cohort of healthcare workers in London, UK, this nested case-control study involved weekly PCR testing of nasopharyngeal swabs along with blood sampling. Healthcare workers were enrolled in the week of the UK lockdown, from 23 to 31 March 2020, and were followed every week for up to roughly 15 weeks. At least ten counts were recorded for this clonotype. Its antigen remains unidentified. Qualities for individual bases were not recorded, and no much larger clone is one base off. Results and caveats for the whole study, not just this receptor: Matching against VDJdb was skewed toward anti-spike CD8 responses, likely underestimated virus-specific expansions, and missed private and CD4 specificities.

The CDR3 holds 14 amino acids from the cysteine to the phenylalanine. The entry retains the CDR3 DNA only, 42 bases that are in frame from base 1. CDR1 and CDR2 were assigned from the germline V gene as MRHNA and SNTAGT. V trim: 5 bases; J trim: 6 bases; unmatched bases: 6. Receptors were amplified or captured by 5' RACE. This sample was sequenced with a NextSeq 500. To correct for sequencing error and PCR bias, the TCR library protocol tagged individual cDNA molecules with unique molecular identifiers. Both TCR alpha and beta chains were sequenced, and tight co-correlation was observed between alpha and beta sequence abundances in each sample. Per the original workflow: Decombinator V4 was used to perform V gene, J gene and CDR3 annotation of TCR sequences. Expanded TCRs were defined as changing significantly between any two time points under a Poisson model with p below 0.0001. TCR abundances were normalised to the total number of TCRs sequenced per sample and were expressed as counts per million. TRAV1-2 paired with TRAJ12, TRAJ20 or TRAJ33 defined MAIT TCRs, while TRAV10 paired with TRAJ18 defined iNKT TCRs. VDJdb, accessed on 1 November 2021, was searched for TCRs annotated for CMV, EBV and SARS-CoV-2, and TCRs annotated for more than one antigen were excluded. TCRdb reprocessed the public reads (quality trimming at Q25 with fastp, clone calling with MiXCR) and kept in-frame beta chains. Identical CDR3 proteins give one entry, which carries the most common genes and DNA. TCRdb's processing, not the study's, gives the V and J calls here. The table for this sample lists under 80,000 distinct CDR3 sequences; 11% of them were counted only once. The biggest ten clones account for roughly 3.8% of the sample.

Sample: whole blood. The rearrangement combines TRBV6-4 with TRBJ2-3; 9 nucleotides in the junction match TRBD1. This receptor was obtained from an adult who was a healthcare worker with PCR-confirmed SARS-CoV-2 infection or an uninfected control (not recorded which). The nucleotides read TGTGCCAGCAGTCCCGGGACAGGGTTTGATACGCAGTATTTT. It translates to CASSPGTGFDTQYF.